What follows are 32 T cell receptor beta chains derived from one specimen sequenced in a study of cytomegalovirus exposure and HLA in healthy donors. The PCR contained 60 Vbeta and 13 Jbeta primers. Measured with immunoSEQ multiplex PCR; TCRdb has only the in-frame clones, and not every one. This table has about 130,000 clones, around three quarters appearing once. Sequenced sample: PBMCs. The receptors shown here come from a man aged 35-49 years in good health and CMV-seronegative.

CDR3 in amino acids: CSVDKGTLAYGYTF. DNA of the CDR3: TGCAGCGTTGATAAGGGGACATTAGCCTATGGCTACACCTTC. The chain couples TRBV29-1 to TRBJ1-2; a weak D match, TRBD1 (6 bases). The V end lost 3 bases, the J end lost 4 bases, and 15 bases lay between the germline ends. The germline V gene has CDR1 SQVTM and CDR2 ANQGSEA. The CDR3 sequence is 14 residues long.

This clone came up a few times. CDR3 sequence (DNA): TGTGCCAGCTCAGAACGGGGGAGCTCCTACAATGAGCAGTTCTTC. Translation: CASSERGSSYNEQFF. The J gene is TRBJ2-1, the V gene TRBV7-6; tentative D call: TRBD2 (6 bases). The CDR3 spans 15 residues. The ends were cut back, 8 bases at V and 0 bases at J, with 14 bases in the middle. Germline CDR1 reads SGHVS; CDR2 reads FNYEAQ.

J is TRBJ2-5 and V is TRBV7-2; a weak D match, TRBD2 (7 bases). Germline values: CDR1 SGHTA, CDR2 FQGNSA. The CDR3 runs 17 residues. V lost 5 bases to trimming and J lost 5 bases, with 24 bases between them. Here the CDR3 DNA reads TGTGCCAGCAGCCCACGTAGTGGGGGGGCCGTCGGGGAGACCCAGTACTTC. Its translation: CASSPRSGGAVGETQYF.

The chain links TRBV5-6 to TRBJ1-6, with 7 nucleotides matching TRBD1. V was pared by 4 bases and J by 7 bases, with 11 bases of the junction left unmatched. Per the germline V gene, CDR1 is SGHDT and CDR2 is YYEEEE. This CDR3 region has 16 residues. The CDR3 sequence: CASSRGLGGGNSPLHF. The CDR3 DNA is TGTGCCAGCAGCCGAGGGTTAGGGGGCGGAAATTCACCCCTCCACTTT.

This clone was observed once. The chain uses TRBV4-1 and TRBJ1-2, with 7 bases identical to TRBD1. The V gene end was trimmed by 1 base and the J gene end by 4 bases; junction bases not matched to a gene: 12. CDR1 MGHRA and CDR2 YSYEKL come from the germline V gene. The CDR3 length is 17 residues. CDR3 coding DNA: TGCGCCAGCAGCCAAGGTGGGTCGGGGACAGCAGTCTATGGCTACACCTTC. It codes for CASSQGGSGTAVYGYTF.

This chain uses TRBV11-3 with TRBJ2-7; TRBD1 agrees at 7 bases. V shed 5 bases and J 1 base; nucleotides not matched to a gene: 8. The CDR3 is 15 amino acids. Germline V CDR1 and CDR2: SGHNT, YENEEA. CDR3 sequence (DNA): TGTGCCAGCAGCCCCGGACAGGCACTTTCCTACGAGCAGTACTTC. This codes for CASSPGQALSYEQYF.

This chain joins TRBV30 and TRBJ2-3; a possible D gene is TRBD2 (6 bases). The V end was cut by 0 bases, the J end by 2 bases, with 12 bases between. Germline CDR1 GTSNPN, CDR2 SVGIG (reference sequence). The CDR3 is 15 amino acids. The CDR3 DNA is TGTGCCTGGAGTGTAGGGCGGGGTTTCACAGATACGCAGTATTTT. This sequence encodes CAWSVGRGFTDTQYF.

V gene TRBV6-6 combines with J gene TRBJ2-5, with TRBD1 matching 11 bases. This CDR3 is built from 16 residues. The trim removed 0 bases at V and 5 bases at J, leaving 5 bases unmatched. Germline V gene lookup returns CDR1 MNHNY and CDR2 SVGAGI (reference sequence). The CDR3 DNA sequence: TGTGCCAGCAGTTACTCAGGGACAGGGGGTTGGGAGACCCAGTACTTC. This gives the protein CASSYSGTGGWETQYF.

The chain combines TRBV2 with TRBJ2-7, with 7 nucleotides matching TRBD2. CDR1 and CDR2 (germline): SNHLY, FYNNEI. V was clipped by 5 bases and J by 7 bases; unmatched bases: 17. This CDR3 is built from 16 residues. CDR3 amino acids: CASSPVGARAGIEQYF. DNA of the CDR3: TGTGCCAGCAGTCCCGTAGGGGCGAGAGCGGGGATTGAGCAGTACTTC. Full variable domain (rest looked up from reference TRBV2 and TRBJ2-7): EPEVTQTPSHQVTQMGQEVILRCVPISNHLYFYWYRQILGQKVEFLVSFYNNEISEKSEIFDDQFSVERPDGSNFTLKIRSTKLEDSAMYFCASSPVGARAGIEQYFGPGTRLTVT.

The chain joins TRBV18 to TRBJ1-1; D is unclear. The V end was cut by 3 bases, the J end by 0 bases, with 8 bases between. This CDR3 is built from 14 residues. Germline values: CDR1 KGHSH, CDR2 LQKENI. CDR3: CASSPGVMNTEAFF. The CDR3 region has the DNA TGTGCCAGCTCACCCGGGGTCATGAACACTGAAGCTTTCTTT.

This CDR3 reads CAWSATGEKLFF. CDR3 DNA sequence: TGTGCCTGGAGTGCAACAGGGGAAAAACTGTTTTTT. The V gene is TRBV30, the J gene TRBJ1-4; possible D gene TRBD1, 6 bases. This CDR3 is built from 12 residues. Trimming shortened V by 1 base and J by 8 bases, and 8 bases separated the two germline ends. Germline V gene lookup returns CDR1 GTSNPN and CDR2 SVGIG (reference sequence).

About this clone itself: The sample has other DNA sequences that encode this CDR3 too. This sequence joins TRBV9 and TRBJ1-1; D remains unclear. CDR3 size: 13 residues. The germline gives CDR1 SGDLS, CDR2 YYNGEE. Trimming shortened V by 0 bases and J by 1 base, and 4 bases separated the two germline ends. CDR3 nucleotide sequence: TGTGCCAGCAGCGTAGGGCCGAACACTGAAGCTTTCTTT. This gives the protein CASSVGPNTEAFF.

This clone has just a few counts. This chain joins TRBV7-9 and TRBJ2-5, with D possibly being TRBD1 (5 bases). The CDR3 spans 14 residues. Germline CDR1 reads SEHNR; CDR2 reads FQNEAQ (reference sequence). V lost 3 bases and J lost 1, with 9 bases in between. Here the CDR3 DNA reads TGTGCCAGCAGCTTTGACAGTTCCCAAGAGACCCAGTACTTC. It translates to CASSFDSSQETQYF.

This chain's CDR3 is CASSPGRDTQYF. The CDR3 DNA reads as TGTGCCAGCAGCCCCGGTAGAGATACGCAGTATTTT. The V gene is TRBV9, the J gene TRBJ2-3, with D hard to call. Trimming removed 4 bases from V and 5 bases from J, with 8 bases in between. The CDR3 is made up of 12 amino acids. From germline, CDR1 is SGDLS and CDR2 YYNGEE.

The gene calls are TRBV27 and TRBJ1-3, with TRBD1 as a possible D gene (5 bases). Between the trimmed V and J ends, which lost 8 bases and 0 bases, there was a span of 11 bases. Per germline, CDR1 MNHEY and CDR2 SMNVEV (reference sequence). There are 14 residues in the CDR3. The CDR3: CASGPDSSGNTIYF. DNA for the CDR3: TGTGCCAGCGGCCCCGACAGCTCTGGAAACACCATATATTTT.

This chain uses TRBV6-1 with TRBJ1-2, with no clear D. The V and J ends lost 2 bases and 3 bases respectively, with 13 bases between them. Germline loops: CDR1 MNHNS, CDR2 SASEGT. This CDR3 is built from 15 residues. This CDR3 is CASSESVFSYYGYTF. The CDR3 bases are TGTGCCAGCAGTGAAAGCGTGTTTAGTTACTATGGCTACACCTTC.

About this clone itself: The sample holds other DNA sequences that translate to the same CDR3. The rearrangement joins TRBV6-5 to TRBJ2-1, with a weak D call TRBD1 (6 bases). The CDR3 loop spans 14 amino acids. The germline V gene has CDR1 MNHEY and CDR2 SVGAGI. V was clipped by 5 bases and J by 6 bases, with 14 bases between them. The CDR3 nucleotides are TGTGCCAGCAGTCCTACGGACAGTCTCAATGAGCAGTTCTTC. Protein sequence: CASSPTDSLNEQFF.

V and J are TRBV19 and TRBJ1-2; no definite D call. The CDR3 sequence is 14 residues long. The germline CDR1 and CDR2 sequences are LNHDA and SQIVND (reference sequence). Trimming cost V 7 bases and J 1 base, with 13 bases left between them. CDR3 sequence (DNA): TGTGCCAGTATAGGCAGCGGGTATAACTATGGCTACACCTTC. This gives the protein CASIGSGYNYGYTF.

The CDR3 DNA reads TGTGCCAGTACCTCCGGGACAGGGGGCAGTGAGACCCAGTACTTC. This codes for CASTSGTGGSETQYF. The rearrangement uses TRBV19 and TRBJ2-5; 12 nucleotides match TRBD1. The V gene end was trimmed by 7 bases and the J gene end by 5 bases; junction bases not matched to a gene: 8. CDR3 length equals 15 residues. Germline V gene data show CDR1 as LNHDA and CDR2 as SQIVND (reference sequence).

The table lists this clone with a few counts. V and J are TRBV4-2 and TRBJ1-1; the D is unclear. V dropped 1 base and J dropped 2 bases, with 11 bases sitting between them. CDR1 is LGHNA and CDR2 is YNFKEQ in the germline V gene. This CDR3 contains 15 residues. The CDR3 loop reads CASSQVGAANTEAFF. The CDR3 DNA is TGTGCCAGCAGCCAAGTGGGAGCGGCAAACACTGAAGCTTTCTTT.

The V call is TRBV5-4, the J call TRBJ2-5; D might be TRBD2 (5 bases). Trimming stripped 0 bases from V and 2 bases from J, with 11 bases between. CDR1 is SGHNT, CDR2 YYREEE, per germline (reference sequence). There are 15 residues in the CDR3. The CDR3 reads CASSLGRTRQETQYF. The DNA for the CDR3 is TGTGCCAGCAGCTTGGGCAGGACTCGACAAGAGACCCAGTACTTC.

The chain uses TRBV11-2 and TRBJ1-6; 10 bases are a match to TRBD1. CDR3 length: 15 amino acids. Germline V CDR1 and CDR2: SGHAT, FQNNGV. J was trimmed by 9 bases and V by 5 bases; bases with no gene match: 7. CDR3 sequence reads: CASSLGTGVSSPLHF. In DNA, the CDR3 is TGTGCCAGCAGCCTCGGGACAGGGGTTAGTTCACCCCTCCACTTT.

The rearrangement links TRBV30 to TRBJ1-5; possibly TRBD1 for D (5 bases). Germline V gene lookup returns CDR1 GTSNPN and CDR2 SVGIG (reference sequence). V was shortened by 0 bases and J by 2 bases, with 11 bases between the two germline ends. This CDR3 has 15 residues. In nucleotides, the CDR3 is TGTGCCTGGAGTGTTATGTCGGGGGGCAATCAGCCCCAGCATTTT. Its protein is CAWSVMSGGNQPQHF.

The chain combines TRBV7-2 with TRBJ2-5, with D tentatively TRBD2 (5 bases). The length of the CDR3 is 13 residues. Germline V gives CDR1 SGHTA, CDR2 FQGNSA. Trimming removed 6 bases at V and 5 bases at J, with 13 bases between. The CDR3 loop reads CASRVGVGETQYF. The CDR3 region has the DNA TGTGCCAGCAGGGTGGGAGTCGGGGAGACCCAGTACTTC.

This sequence joins TRBV5-4 and TRBJ1-4, with D perhaps TRBD1 (5 bases). V was trimmed by 4 bases and J by 7 bases, leaving 17 bases between them. This CDR3 is built from 15 residues. Germline V gene data show CDR1 as SGHNT and CDR2 as YYREEE (reference sequence). The CDR3 region has the DNA TGTGCCAGCAGCCCCTCGGGCGGGGGTGGTGAAAAACTGTTTTTT. Translated, it gives CASSPSGGGGEKLFF.

This clone was seen more than once but under ten times. The chain recombines TRBV11-2 with TRBJ1-5; TRBD1 might be the D (5 bases). Trimming stripped 0 bases from V and 9 bases from J, with 9 bases between. The CDR3 is 13 amino acids. Germline CDR1 SGHAT, CDR2 FQNNGV. The CDR3 DNA follows: TGTGCCAGCAGCTTAGACGGGGGTCTGCCCCAGCATTTT. Translated, it gives CASSLDGGLPQHF.

V and J are TRBV12-1 and TRBJ2-2; no check of the table's D call, TRBD2, against the DNA was made. TRBV12-1 is shown as a pseudogene. This CDR3 spans 18 amino acids. The CDR3 nucleotides read TGTGCCAGCAGCTCCTACTTTGCCGCAAATATGAACACCGGGGAGCTGTTTTTT. Encoded protein: CASSSYFAANMNTGELFF.

This clone was detected a few times. The V gene is TRBV9, the J gene TRBJ2-1; D uncertain. Germline CDR1 SGDLS, CDR2 YYNGEE. The V end was cut by 1 base, the J end by 3 bases, with 11 bases between. This CDR3 contains 15 residues. The CDR3 nucleotides are TGTGCCAGCAGCGTATTTGAGAACCTCTACAATGAGCAGTTCTTC. This sequence encodes CASSVFENLYNEQFF.

The rearrangement joins TRBV9 to TRBJ1-2; 9 bases align to TRBD1. The germline gives CDR1 SGDLS, CDR2 YYNGEE. J gave up 3 bases and V 5 bases, and 11 bases lay outside the gene matches. This CDR3 has 16 amino acids. CDR3 residues: CASSPGQGFLDYGYTF. The DNA of the CDR3 is TGTGCCAGCAGTCCCGGACAGGGGTTTCTAGACTATGGCTACACCTTC.

V is TRBV2 and J is TRBJ1-2; 9 bases map to TRBD1. The CDR3 is 13 amino acids. Germline lookup yields CDR1 SNHLY and CDR2 FYNNEI. J was trimmed by 6 bases and V by 6 bases; bases with no gene match: 5. DNA of the CDR3: TGTGCCAGCAGAAGGACAGGGGTTGATGGCTACACCTTC. Protein: CASRRTGVDGYTF.

The DNA of the CDR3 is TGTGCCAGTAGTAGGACAGGTTTTGACTACACCTTC. It translates to CASSRTGFDYTF. The V gene is TRBV19, the J gene TRBJ1-2; 7 positions agree with TRBD1. The CDR3 length is 12 residues. J lost 10 bases, V lost 4 bases, and 6 bases had no gene match. Germline CDR1 reads LNHDA; CDR2 reads SQIVND (reference sequence).

This chain uses TRBV27 with TRBJ1-2; D not certain. Trimming took 2 bases from V and 0 from J, leaving 4 bases between them. Germline lookup yields CDR1 MNHEY and CDR2 SMNVEV (reference sequence). The CDR3 consists of 13 residues. The chain's CDR3 is CASSLLSNYGYTF. The CDR3 nucleotides read TGTGCCAGCAGTTTACTTTCTAACTATGGCTACACCTTC.